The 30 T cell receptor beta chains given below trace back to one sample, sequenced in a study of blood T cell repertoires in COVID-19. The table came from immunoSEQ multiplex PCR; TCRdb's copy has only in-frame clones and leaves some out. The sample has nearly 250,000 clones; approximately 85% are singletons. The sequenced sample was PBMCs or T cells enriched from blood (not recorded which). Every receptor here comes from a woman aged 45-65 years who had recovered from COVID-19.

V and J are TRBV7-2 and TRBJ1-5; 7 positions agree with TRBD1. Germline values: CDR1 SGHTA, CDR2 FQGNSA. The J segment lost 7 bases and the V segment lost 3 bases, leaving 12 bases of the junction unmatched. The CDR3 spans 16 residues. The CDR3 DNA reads TGTGCCAGCAGCTTTCAGACAGGGTTGGTTGGGCAGCCCCAGCATTTT. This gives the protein CASSFQTGLVGQPQHF.

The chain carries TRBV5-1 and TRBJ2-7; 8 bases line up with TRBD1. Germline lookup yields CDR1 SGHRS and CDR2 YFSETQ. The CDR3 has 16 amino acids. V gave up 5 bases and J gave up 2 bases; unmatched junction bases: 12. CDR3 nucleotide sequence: TGCGCCAGCAGTGTATTTACAGGGGGAAAAACCTACGAGCAGTACTTC. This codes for CASSVFTGGKTYEQYF. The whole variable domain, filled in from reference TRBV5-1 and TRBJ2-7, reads KAGVTQTPRYLIKTRGQQVTLSCSPISGHRSVSWYQQTPGQGLQFLFEYFSETQRNKGNFPGRFSGRQFSNSRSEMNVSTLELGDSALYLCASSVFTGGKTYEQYFGPGTRLTVT.

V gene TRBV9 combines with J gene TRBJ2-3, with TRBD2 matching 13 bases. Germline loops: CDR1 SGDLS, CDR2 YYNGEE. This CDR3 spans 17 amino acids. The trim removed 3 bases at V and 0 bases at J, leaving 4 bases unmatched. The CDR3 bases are TGTGCCAGCAGCGCGGGACTAGCGGGGCCTAGCACAGATACGCAGTATTTT. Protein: CASSAGLAGPSTDTQYF.

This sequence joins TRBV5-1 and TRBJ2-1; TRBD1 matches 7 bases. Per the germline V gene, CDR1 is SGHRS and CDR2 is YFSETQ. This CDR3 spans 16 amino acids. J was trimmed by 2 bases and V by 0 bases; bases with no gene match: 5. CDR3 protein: CASSLDRGWAYNEQFF. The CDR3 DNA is TGCGCCAGCAGCTTGGACAGGGGATGGGCCTACAATGAGCAGTTCTTC.

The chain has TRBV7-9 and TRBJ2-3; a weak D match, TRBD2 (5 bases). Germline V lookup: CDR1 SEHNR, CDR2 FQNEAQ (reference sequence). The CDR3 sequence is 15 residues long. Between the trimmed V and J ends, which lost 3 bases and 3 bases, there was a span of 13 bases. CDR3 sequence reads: CASSFGNSVTDTQYF. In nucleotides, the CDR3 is TGTGCCAGCAGCTTCGGGAATTCAGTTACAGATACGCAGTATTTT.

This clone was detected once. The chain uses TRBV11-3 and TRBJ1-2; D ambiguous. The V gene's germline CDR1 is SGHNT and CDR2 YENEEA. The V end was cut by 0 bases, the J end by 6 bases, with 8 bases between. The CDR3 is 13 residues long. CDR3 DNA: TGTGCCAGCAGCTTAGATACGGTCGATGGCTACACCTTC. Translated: CASSLDTVDGYTF.

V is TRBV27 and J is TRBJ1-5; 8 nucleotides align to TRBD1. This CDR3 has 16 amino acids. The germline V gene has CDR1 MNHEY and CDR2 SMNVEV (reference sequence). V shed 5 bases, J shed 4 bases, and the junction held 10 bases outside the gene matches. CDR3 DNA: TGTGCCAGCAGTCCTAACCGGGACAGGCCAAATCAGCCCCAGCATTTT. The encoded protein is CASSPNRDRPNQPQHF.

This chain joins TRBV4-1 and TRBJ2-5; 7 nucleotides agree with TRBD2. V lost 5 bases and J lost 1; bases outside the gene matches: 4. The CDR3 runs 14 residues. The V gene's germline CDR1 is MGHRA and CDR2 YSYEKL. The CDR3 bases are TGCGCCAGCAGCAGACTAGCTCTCCAAGAGACCCAGTACTTC. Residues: CASSRLALQETQYF.

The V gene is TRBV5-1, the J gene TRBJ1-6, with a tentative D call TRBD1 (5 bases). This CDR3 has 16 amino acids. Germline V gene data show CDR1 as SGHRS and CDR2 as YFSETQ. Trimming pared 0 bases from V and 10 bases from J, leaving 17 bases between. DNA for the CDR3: TGCGCCAGCAGCTTGGCGAGACAGCTCCAGGACTCACCCCTCCACTTT. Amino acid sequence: CASSLARQLQDSPLHF. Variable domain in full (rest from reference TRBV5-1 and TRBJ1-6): KAGVTQTPRYLIKTRGQQVTLSCSPISGHRSVSWYQQTPGQGLQFLFEYFSETQRNKGNFPGRFSGRQFSNSRSEMNVSTLELGDSALYLCASSLARQLQDSPLHFGNGTRLTVT.

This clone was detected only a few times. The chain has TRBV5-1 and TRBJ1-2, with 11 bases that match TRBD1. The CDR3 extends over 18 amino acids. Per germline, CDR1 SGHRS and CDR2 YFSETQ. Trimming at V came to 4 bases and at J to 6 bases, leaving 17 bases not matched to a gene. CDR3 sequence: CASSRLGGRTGGGDGYTF. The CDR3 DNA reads TGCGCCAGCAGCCGGCTCGGAGGGAGGACAGGGGGCGGGGATGGCTACACCTTC.

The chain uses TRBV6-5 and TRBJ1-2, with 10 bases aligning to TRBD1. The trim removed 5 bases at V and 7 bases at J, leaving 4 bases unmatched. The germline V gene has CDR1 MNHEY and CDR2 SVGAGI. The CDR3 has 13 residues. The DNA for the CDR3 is TGTGCCAGCAGTACCGGGACAGGGGTTGGCTACACCTTC. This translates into CASSTGTGVGYTF.

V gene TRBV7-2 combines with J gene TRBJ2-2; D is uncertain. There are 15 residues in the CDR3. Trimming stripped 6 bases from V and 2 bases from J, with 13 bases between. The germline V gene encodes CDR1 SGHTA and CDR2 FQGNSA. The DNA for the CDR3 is TGTGCCAGCAGTCCGGTCCTTATAAACACCGGGGAGCTGTTTTTT. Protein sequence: CASSPVLINTGELFF.

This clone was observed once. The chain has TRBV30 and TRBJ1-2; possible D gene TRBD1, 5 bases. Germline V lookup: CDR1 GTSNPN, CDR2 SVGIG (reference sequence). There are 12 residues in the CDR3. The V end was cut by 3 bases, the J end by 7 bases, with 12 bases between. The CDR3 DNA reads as TGTGCCTGGAGCCAGGGAATGGGTGGCTACACCTTC. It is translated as CAWSQGMGGYTF.

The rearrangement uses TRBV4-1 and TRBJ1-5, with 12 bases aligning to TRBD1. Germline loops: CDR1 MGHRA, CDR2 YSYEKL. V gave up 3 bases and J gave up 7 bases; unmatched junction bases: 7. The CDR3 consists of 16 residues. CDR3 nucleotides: TGCGCCAGCAGCCACTCGGGACAGGGGGCAAGGCAGCCCCAGCATTTT. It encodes CASSHSGQGARQPQHF.

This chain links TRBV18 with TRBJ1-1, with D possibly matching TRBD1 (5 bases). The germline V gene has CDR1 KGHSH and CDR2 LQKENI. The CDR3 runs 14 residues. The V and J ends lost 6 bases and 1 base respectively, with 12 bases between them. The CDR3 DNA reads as TGTGCCAGCTCGCCTAATACAGGGAACACTGAAGCTTTCTTT. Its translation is CASSPNTGNTEAFF.

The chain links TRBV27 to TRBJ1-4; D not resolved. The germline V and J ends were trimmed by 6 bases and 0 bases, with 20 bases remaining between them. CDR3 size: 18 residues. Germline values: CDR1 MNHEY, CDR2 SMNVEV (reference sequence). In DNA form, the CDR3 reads TGTGCCAGCAGCCAAGTTTACTCGGGATATGCAACTAATGAAAAACTGTTTTTT. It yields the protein CASSQVYSGYATNEKLFF.

CDR3 coding DNA: TGTGCCATCTCTCGGAGCGAAGGCGGGGAGCTGTTTTTT. Translation gives CAISRSEGGELFF. The genes are TRBV10-3 and TRBJ2-2; D not resolved. CDR3 size: 13 residues. CDR1 is ENHRY, CDR2 SYGVKD, per germline. The V end was cut by 8 bases, the J end by 7 bases, with 14 bases between.

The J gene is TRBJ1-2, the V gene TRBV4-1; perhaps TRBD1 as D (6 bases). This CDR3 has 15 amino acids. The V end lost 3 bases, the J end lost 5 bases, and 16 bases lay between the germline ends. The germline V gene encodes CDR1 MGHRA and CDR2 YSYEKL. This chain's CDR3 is CASSHPAGQKYGYTF. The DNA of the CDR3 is TGCGCCAGCAGCCACCCCGCAGGACAGAAATATGGCTACACCTTC.

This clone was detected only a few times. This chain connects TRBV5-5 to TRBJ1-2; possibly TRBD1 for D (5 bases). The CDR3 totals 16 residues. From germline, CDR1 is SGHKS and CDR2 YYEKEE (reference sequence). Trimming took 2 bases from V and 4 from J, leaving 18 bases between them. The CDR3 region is CASSFIRGLASYGYTF. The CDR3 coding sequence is TGTGCCAGCAGCTTTATCCGGGGGTTGGCAAGCTATGGCTACACCTTC. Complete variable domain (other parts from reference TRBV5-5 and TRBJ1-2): DAGVTQSPTHLIKTRGQQVTLRCSPISGHKSVSWYQQVLGQGPQFIFQYYEKEERGRGNFPDRFSARQFPNYSSELNVNALLLGDSALYLCASSFIRGLASYGYTFGSGTRLTVV.

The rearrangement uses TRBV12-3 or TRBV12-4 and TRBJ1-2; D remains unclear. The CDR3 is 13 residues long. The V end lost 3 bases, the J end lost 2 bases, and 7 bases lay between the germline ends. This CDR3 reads CASSFGINYGYTF. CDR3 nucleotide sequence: TGTGCCAGCAGTTTTGGCATAAACTATGGCTACACCTTC.

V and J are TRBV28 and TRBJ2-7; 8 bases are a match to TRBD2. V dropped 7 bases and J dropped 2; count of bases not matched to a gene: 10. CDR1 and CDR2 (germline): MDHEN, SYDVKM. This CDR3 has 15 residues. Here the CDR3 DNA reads TGTGCCAGCATTCCACACGGGGGGGCGCCCTACGAGCAGTACTTC. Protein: CASIPHGGAPYEQYF.

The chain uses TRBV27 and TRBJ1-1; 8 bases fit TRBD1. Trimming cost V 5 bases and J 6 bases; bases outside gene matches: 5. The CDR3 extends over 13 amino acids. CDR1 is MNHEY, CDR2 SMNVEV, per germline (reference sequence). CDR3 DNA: TGTGCCAGCAGTCCCTCGGGACAGGCTGAAGCTTTCTTT. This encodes CASSPSGQAEAFF.

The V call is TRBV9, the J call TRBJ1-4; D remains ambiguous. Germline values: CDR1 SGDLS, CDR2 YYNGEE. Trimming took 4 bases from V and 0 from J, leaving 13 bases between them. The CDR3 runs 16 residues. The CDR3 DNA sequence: TGTGCCAGCAGCCCGCGGGCCGCGTCAACTAATGAAAAACTGTTTTTT. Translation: CASSPRAASTNEKLFF.

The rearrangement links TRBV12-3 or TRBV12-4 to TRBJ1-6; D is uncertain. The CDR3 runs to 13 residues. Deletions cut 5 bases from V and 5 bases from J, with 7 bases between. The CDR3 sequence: CASSVQNNSPLHF. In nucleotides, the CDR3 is TGTGCCAGCAGTGTACAAAATAATTCACCCCTCCACTTT.

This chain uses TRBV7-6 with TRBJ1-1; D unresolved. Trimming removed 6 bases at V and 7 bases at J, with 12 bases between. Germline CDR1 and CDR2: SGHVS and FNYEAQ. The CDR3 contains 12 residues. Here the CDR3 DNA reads TGTGCCAGCAGTTTCGGACGGGGTGAAGCTTTCTTT. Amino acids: CASSFGRGEAFF.

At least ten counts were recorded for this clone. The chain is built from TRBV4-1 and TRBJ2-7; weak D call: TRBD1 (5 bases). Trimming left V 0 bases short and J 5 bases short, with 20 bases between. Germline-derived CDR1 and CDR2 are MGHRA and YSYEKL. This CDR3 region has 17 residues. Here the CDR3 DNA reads TGCGCCAGCAGCCAAGATCCTTTAGGGCAGGGTTTTAACGAGCAGTACTTC. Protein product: CASSQDPLGQGFNEQYF.

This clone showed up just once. DNA for the CDR3: TGTGCCAGCAGCTCCAGGACAGGGGGCGGTGAAAAACTGTTTTTT. Translating it yields CASSSRTGGGEKLFF. The rearrangement joins TRBV5-4 to TRBJ1-4; 11 bases fit TRBD1. Germline V CDR1 and CDR2: SGHNT, YYREEE (reference sequence). This CDR3 has 15 amino acids. With 3 bases clipped from V and 7 bases from J, the junction kept 5 bases outside the gene matches.

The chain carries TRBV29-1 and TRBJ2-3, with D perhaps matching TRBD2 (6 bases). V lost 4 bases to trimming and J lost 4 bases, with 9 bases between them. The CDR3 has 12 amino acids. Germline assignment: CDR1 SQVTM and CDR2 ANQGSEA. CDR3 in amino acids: CSVAGASDTQYF. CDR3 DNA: TGCAGCGTTGCGGGAGCGTCAGATACGCAGTATTTT.

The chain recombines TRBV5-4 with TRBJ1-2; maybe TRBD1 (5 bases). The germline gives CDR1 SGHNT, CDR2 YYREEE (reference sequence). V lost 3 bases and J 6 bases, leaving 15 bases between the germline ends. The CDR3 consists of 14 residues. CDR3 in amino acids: CASSSGGGFNGYTF. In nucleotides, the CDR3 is TGTGCCAGCAGCTCCGGGGGAGGCTTTAATGGCTACACCTTC.

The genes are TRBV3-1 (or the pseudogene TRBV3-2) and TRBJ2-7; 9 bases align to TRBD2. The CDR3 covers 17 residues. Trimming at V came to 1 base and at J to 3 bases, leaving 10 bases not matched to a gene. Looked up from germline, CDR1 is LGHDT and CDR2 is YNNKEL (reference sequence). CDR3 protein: CASSQVGVAGALYEQYF. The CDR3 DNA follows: TGTGCCAGCAGCCAAGTGGGGGTAGCGGGAGCACTCTACGAGCAGTACTTC.